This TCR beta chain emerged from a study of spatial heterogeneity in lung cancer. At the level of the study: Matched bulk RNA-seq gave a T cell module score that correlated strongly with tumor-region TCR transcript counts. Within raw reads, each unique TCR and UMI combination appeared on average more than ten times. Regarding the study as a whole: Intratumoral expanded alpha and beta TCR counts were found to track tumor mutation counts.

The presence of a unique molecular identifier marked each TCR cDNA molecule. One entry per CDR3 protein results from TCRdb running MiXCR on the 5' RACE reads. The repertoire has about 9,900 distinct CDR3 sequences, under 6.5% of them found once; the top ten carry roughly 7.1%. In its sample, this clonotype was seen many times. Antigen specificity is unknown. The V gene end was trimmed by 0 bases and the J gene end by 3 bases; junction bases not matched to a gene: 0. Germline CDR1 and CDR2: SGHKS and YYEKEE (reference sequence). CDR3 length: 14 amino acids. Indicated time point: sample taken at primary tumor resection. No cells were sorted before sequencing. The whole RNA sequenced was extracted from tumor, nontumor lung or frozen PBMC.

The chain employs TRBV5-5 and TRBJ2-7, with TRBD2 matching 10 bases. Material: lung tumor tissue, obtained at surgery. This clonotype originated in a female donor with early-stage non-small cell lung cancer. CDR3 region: CASSLASGSYEQYF. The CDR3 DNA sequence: TGTGCCAGCAGCTTGGCTAGCGGGAGCTACGAGCAGTACTTC.